The rows below give T cell receptor beta chains drawn from one sample of a study of blood T cell repertoires in COVID-19. Clones were sequenced by immunoSEQ multiplex PCR, and TCRdb holds only the in-frame ones, with some missing. The profile shows approximately 40,000 clones, about 86% of them singletons. Material for sequencing was peripheral blood. The receptors were sampled from a man aged 40-49 years with COVID-19, enrolled during active disease. Each CDR3 is given with its conserved first and last residue. D genes are given only for firm matches. Only part of the rows carry a size: once, few, many, or a class if the clone is expanded.

CDR3	DNA	V	J	length	size	D
CASRQGVNTEAFF	TGTGCCAGCAGACAGGGGGTAAATACTGAAGCTTTCTTT	TRBV12-3/TRBV12-4	TRBJ1-1	13	-	TRBD1
CASSLSEANYGYTF	TGTGCCAGCTCACTGAGTGAGGCTAACTATGGCTACACCTTC	TRBV18	TRBJ1-2	14	once	-
CASSIRGQGTYEQYF	TGTGCCAGTAGTATACGGGGACAGGGGACCTACGAGCAGTACTTC	TRBV19	TRBJ2-7	15	-	TRBD1
CASSSQGIGELFF	TGTGCCAGCAGCTCTCAGGGAATCGGGGAGCTGTTTTTT	TRBV5-6	TRBJ2-2	13	once	-
CASSEAGYSNQPQHF	TGCGCCAGCAGTGAGGCGGGCTATAGCAATCAGCCCCAGCATTTT	TRBV10-2	TRBJ1-5	15	-	-
CASSSGTSGAGTREQFF	TGCGCCAGCAGCTCAGGGACTAGCGGGGCCGGAACGCGTGAGCAGTTCTTC	TRBV5-1	TRBJ2-1	17	-	TRBD2
CASSGTSGKGTGELFF	TGTGCCAGCAGTGGGACTAGCGGGAAGGGCACCGGGGAGCTGTTTTTT	TRBV6-1	TRBJ2-2	16	-	TRBD2
CASSTAGESYNSPLHF	TGTGCCAGCAGCACAGCAGGGGAATCCTATAATTCACCCCTCCACTTT	TRBV27	TRBJ1-6	16	-	-
CASSSASGGGLTNTGELFF	TGTGCCAGCAGTTCCGCTAGCGGGGGGGGACTTACGAACACCGGGGAGCTGTTTTTT	TRBV28	TRBJ2-2	19	once	TRBD2
CATRQGVQQPQHF	TGTGCCACCCGGCAGGGGGTTCAGCAGCCCCAGCATTTT	TRBV27	TRBJ1-5	13	-	TRBD1
CASSWGTGVGYTF	TGTGCCAGCAGCTGGGGGACAGGGGTCGGCTACACCTTC	TRBV7-8	TRBJ1-2	13	-	TRBD1
CASSARGGYTF	TGCGCCAGCAGCGCCAGGGGCGGCTACACCTTC	TRBV5-1	TRBJ1-2	11	-	-
CASSQGTGIFSGNTIYF	TGTGCCAGCAGCCAGGGGACAGGGATCTTCTCTGGAAACACCATATATTTT	TRBV9	TRBJ1-3	17	-	TRBD1
CASSGLQGTEAFF	TGTGCCAGTAGTGGGCTCCAGGGGACTGAAGCTTTCTTT	TRBV19	TRBJ1-1	13	-	-
CASSSGQATNEKLFF	TGTGCCAGCAGTTCAGGACAGGCAACTAATGAAAAACTGTTTTTT	TRBV6-5	TRBJ1-4	15	-	TRBD1
CASSVRTSGPYEQYF	TGTGCCAGCAGTGTAAGGACTAGCGGGCCCTACGAGCAGTACTTC	TRBV2	TRBJ2-7	15	-	TRBD2
CASSPPRGSGGYTF	TGTGCCAGCAGCCCCCCGCGGGGATCAGGTGGCTACACCTTC	TRBV5-4	TRBJ1-2	14	few	-
CASSSGLAGGQTQYF	TGCGCCAGCAGCTCCGGACTAGCGGGAGGTCAGACCCAGTACTTC	TRBV5-1	TRBJ2-5	15	-	TRBD2
CATAQGLEPQHF	TGTGCCACCGCACAGGGTTTGGAGCCCCAGCATTTT	TRBV10-3	TRBJ1-5	12	-	-
CASSLLRADTQYF	TGTGCCAGCAGCCTCCTCCGCGCAGATACGCAGTATTTT	TRBV14	TRBJ2-3	13	-	-
CASSEDAGGANTGELFF	TGCGCCAGCAGTGAGGACGCGGGAGGCGCGAACACCGGGGAGCTGTTTTTT	TRBV10-2	TRBJ2-2	17	-	TRBD2
CAASGTGDQPQHF	TGTGCCGCCTCGGGGACAGGGGATCAGCCCCAGCATTTT	TRBV30	TRBJ1-5	13	-	TRBD1
CASSQGLAVADTQYF	TGCGCCAGCAGCCAAGGACTAGCGGTCGCAGATACGCAGTATTTT	TRBV4-1	TRBJ2-3	15	-	TRBD2
CASSFRDRGFPLHF	TGTGCCAGCAGCTTCCGGGACAGAGGATTCCCCCTCCACTTT	TRBV13	TRBJ1-6	14	once	TRBD1
CASSAGLGQETQYF	TGTGCCAGCAGCGCCGGACTAGGCCAAGAGACCCAGTACTTC	TRBV7-8	TRBJ2-5	14	once	TRBD2
CSASADRRSTEAFF	TGCAGTGCTAGTGCGGACAGGAGGAGTACTGAAGCTTTCTTT	TRBV20-1	TRBJ1-1	14	few	TRBD1
CASRSRNEQFF	TGTGCCAGCAGATCTAGAAATGAGCAGTTCTTC	TRBV12-3/TRBV12-4	TRBJ2-1	11	once	-
CAGTVNQPQHF	TGTGCCGGGACAGTCAATCAGCCCCAGCATTTT	TRBV27	TRBJ1-5	11	-	TRBD1
CASRGTSTHGYTF	TGTGCCAGCAGGGGGACATCAACCCATGGCTACACCTTC	TRBV27	TRBJ1-2	13	-	-
CASSSGQGREEKLFF	TGTGCCAGCAGCTCGGGACAGGGGAGAGAGGAAAAACTGTTTTTT	TRBV7-9	TRBJ1-4	15	once	TRBD1
CASRHLDTNTGELFF	TGCGCCAGCAGGCACTTGGACACCAACACCGGGGAGCTGTTTTTT	TRBV10-2	TRBJ2-2	15	-	-
CASSQSPTSGGAGWRETQYF	TGTGCCAGCAGCCAAAGCCCCACCAGCGGGGGGGCCGGGTGGCGAGAGACCCAGTACTTC	TRBV3-1/TRBV3-2	TRBJ2-5	20	-	TRBD2
CASSAGRKTQYF	TGTGCCAGCAGTGCAGGGCGAAAGACCCAGTACTTC	TRBV12-3/TRBV12-4	TRBJ2-5	12	-	-
CAISTGGGYEQYF	TGTGCCATCTCGACAGGGGGCGGGTACGAGCAGTACTTC	TRBV10-3	TRBJ2-7	13	-	TRBD1
CASSIGQGASYEQYF	TGTGCCAGCAGTATCGGACAGGGGGCCTCGTACGAGCAGTACTTC	TRBV27	TRBJ2-7	15	-	TRBD1
CASSRTEYYEQYF	TGTGCCAGCAGCAGGACAGAATACTACGAGCAGTACTTC	TRBV5-6	TRBJ2-7	13	-	-
CASSSGGAQYF	TGTGCCAGCAGCTCAGGGGGAGCGCAGTATTTT	TRBV7-3	TRBJ2-3	11	-	TRBD1
CASSLAGSYEQYF	TGTGCCAGCAGCTTGGCAGGATCCTACGAGCAGTACTTC	TRBV5-4	TRBJ2-7	13	few	-
CASSRQPHVEGYTF	TGTGCCAGCAGTAGGCAGCCCCATGTGGAGGGCTACACCTTC	TRBV7-9	TRBJ1-2	14	-	-
CASSATGFLAHTGELFF	TGTGCCAGCAGTGCGACAGGGTTCCTTGCCCACACCGGGGAGCTGTTTTTT	TRBV28	TRBJ2-2	17	-	TRBD1
CASSLAGAGTDTQYF	TGTGCCAGCAGTCTAGCGGGGGCCGGGACAGATACGCAGTATTTT	TRBV28	TRBJ2-3	15	once	TRBD2
CASSYTGEYGYTF	TGTGCCAGCAGTTATACAGGTGAATATGGCTACACCTTC	TRBV27	TRBJ1-2	13	once	-
CASSEGRGSSYEQYF	TGTGCCAGCAGTGAAGGACGGGGTTCCTCCTACGAGCAGTACTTC	TRBV2	TRBJ2-7	15	once	-
CASSSETDNQPQHF	TGTGCCAGCAGTTCGGAGACAGACAATCAGCCCCAGCATTTT	TRBV28	TRBJ1-5	14	-	-
CASSLDRGRGYTF	TGTGCCAGCAGCTTAGATCGGGGAAGAGGCTACACCTTC	TRBV11-3	TRBJ1-2	13	-	-
CASSRSTGAYQPQHF	TGTGCCAGCAGCCGTTCTACAGGGGCCTATCAGCCCCAGCATTTT	TRBV6-5	TRBJ1-5	15	-	TRBD1
CASSLGRGRNQPQHF	TGTGCCAGCAGCTTAGGAAGAGGCCGCAATCAGCCCCAGCATTTT	TRBV7-2	TRBJ1-5	15	-	-
CASSWARNSPLHF	TGTGCCAGCAGTTGGGCGAGAAATTCACCCCTCCACTTT	TRBV12-3/TRBV12-4	TRBJ1-6	13	-	-
CASSPSAGGRNEQFF	TGTGCCAGCTCACCGTCAGCGGGAGGTAGGAATGAGCAGTTCTTC	TRBV18	TRBJ2-1	15	-	TRBD2
CAWSTGAGANVLTF	TGTGCCTGGTCGACAGGGGCTGGGGCCAACGTCCTGACTTTC	TRBV30	TRBJ2-6	14	-	TRBD1
CASSFTRVTEAFF	TGTGCCAGCAGCTTCACTCGGGTGACTGAAGCTTTCTTT	TRBV7-9	TRBJ1-1	13	-	-
CASSAGGGADEQFF	TGTGCCAGCAGTGCAGGCGGGGGGGCAGATGAGCAGTTCTTC	TRBV27	TRBJ2-1	14	-	TRBD2
CASSPFPSGGNNEQFF	TGTGCCAGCTCACCCTTTCCTAGCGGGGGTAACAATGAGCAGTTCTTC	TRBV18	TRBJ2-1	16	-	TRBD2
CASSLNPRGTQYF	TGTGCCAGCAGCTTAAACCCCCGAGGTACGCAGTATTTT	TRBV7-3	TRBJ2-3	13	-	-